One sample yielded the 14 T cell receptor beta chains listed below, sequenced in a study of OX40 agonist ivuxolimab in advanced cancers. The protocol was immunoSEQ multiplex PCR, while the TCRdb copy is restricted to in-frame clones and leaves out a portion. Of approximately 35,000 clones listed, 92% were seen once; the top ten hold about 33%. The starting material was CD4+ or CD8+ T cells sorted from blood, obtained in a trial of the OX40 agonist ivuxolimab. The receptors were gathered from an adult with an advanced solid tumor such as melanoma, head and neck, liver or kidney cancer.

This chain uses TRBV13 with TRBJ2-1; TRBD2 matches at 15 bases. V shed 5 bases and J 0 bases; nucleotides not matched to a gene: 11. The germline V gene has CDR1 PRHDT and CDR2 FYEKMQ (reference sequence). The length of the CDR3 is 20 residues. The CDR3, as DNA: TGTGCCAGCAGCCCGCTGGGACTAGCGGGAGGTTTGGGCTCCTACAATGAGCAGTTCTTC. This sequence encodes CASSPLGLAGGLGSYNEQFF.

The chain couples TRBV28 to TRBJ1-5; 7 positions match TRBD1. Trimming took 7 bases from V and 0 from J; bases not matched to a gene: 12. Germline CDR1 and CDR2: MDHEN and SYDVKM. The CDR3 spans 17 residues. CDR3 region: CASTRGQAGFSNQPQHF. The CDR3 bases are TGTGCCAGCACCCGAGGACAGGCCGGATTTAGCAATCAGCCCCAGCATTTT. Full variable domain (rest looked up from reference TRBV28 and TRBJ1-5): DVKVTQSSRYLVKRTGEKVFLECVQDMDHENMFWYRQDPGLGLRLIYFSYDVKMKEKGDIPEGYSVSREKKERFSLILESASTNQTSMYLCASTRGQAGFSNQPQHFGDGTRLSIL.

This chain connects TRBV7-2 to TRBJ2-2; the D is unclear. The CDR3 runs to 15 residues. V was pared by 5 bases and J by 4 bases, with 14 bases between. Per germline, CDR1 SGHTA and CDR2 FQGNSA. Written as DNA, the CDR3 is TGTGCCAGCAGCCCGCAGGTCTCGGGCACCGGGGAGCTGTTTTTT. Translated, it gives CASSPQVSGTGELFF.

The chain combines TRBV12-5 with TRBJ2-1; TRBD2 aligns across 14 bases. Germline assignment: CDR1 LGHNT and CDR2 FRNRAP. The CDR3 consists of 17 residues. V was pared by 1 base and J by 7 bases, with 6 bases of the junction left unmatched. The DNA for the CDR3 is TGTGCTAGTGGTTTGGCCGGGGGACTAGCGGGAGTAAATGAGCAGTTCTTC. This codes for CASGLAGGLAGVNEQFF.

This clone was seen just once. The CDR3 sequence is CASSQSQGANTEAFF. The CDR3 region has the DNA TGCGCCAGCAGCCAAAGTCAGGGGGCGAACACTGAAGCTTTCTTT. The rearrangement uses TRBV4-1 and TRBJ1-1; 8 bases align to TRBD1. Germline loops: CDR1 MGHRA, CDR2 YSYEKL. Trimming removed 2 bases from V and 1 base from J; junction bases left unmatched: 3. The CDR3 sequence is 15 residues long.

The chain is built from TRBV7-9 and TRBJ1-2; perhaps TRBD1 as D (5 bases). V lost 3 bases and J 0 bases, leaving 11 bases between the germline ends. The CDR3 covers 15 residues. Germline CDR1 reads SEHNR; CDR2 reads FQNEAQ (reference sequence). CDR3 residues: CASSFGTTSNYGYTF. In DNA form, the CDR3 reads TGTGCCAGCAGCTTCGGGACTACCTCTAACTATGGCTACACCTTC.

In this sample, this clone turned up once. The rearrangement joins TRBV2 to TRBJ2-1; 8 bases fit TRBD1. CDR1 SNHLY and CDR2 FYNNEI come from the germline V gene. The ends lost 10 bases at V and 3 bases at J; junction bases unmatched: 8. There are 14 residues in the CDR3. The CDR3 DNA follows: TGTGCCAAAGGACAGGGCGGATTCTACAATGAGCAGTTCTTC. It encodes CAKGQGGFYNEQFF.

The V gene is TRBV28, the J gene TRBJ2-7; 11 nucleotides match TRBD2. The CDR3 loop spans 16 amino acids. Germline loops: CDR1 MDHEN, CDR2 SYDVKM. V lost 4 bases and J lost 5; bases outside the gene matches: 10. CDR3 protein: CASSSPKLAGDHEQYF. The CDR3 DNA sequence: TGTGCCAGCAGTTCCCCCAAACTAGCGGGAGACCACGAGCAGTACTTC.

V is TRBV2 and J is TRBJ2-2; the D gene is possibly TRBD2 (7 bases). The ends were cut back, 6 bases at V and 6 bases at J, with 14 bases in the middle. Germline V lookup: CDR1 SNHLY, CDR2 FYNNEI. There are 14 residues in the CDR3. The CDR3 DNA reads TGTGCCAGCAGAGAGGGGGGGCATGCCGGGGAGCTGTTTTTT. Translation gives CASREGGHAGELFF. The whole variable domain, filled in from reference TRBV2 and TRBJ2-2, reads EPEVTQTPSHQVTQMGQEVILRCVPISNHLYFYWYRQILGQKVEFLVSFYNNEISEKSEIFDDQFSVERPDGSNFTLKIRSTKLEDSAMYFCASREGGHAGELFFGEGSRLTVL.

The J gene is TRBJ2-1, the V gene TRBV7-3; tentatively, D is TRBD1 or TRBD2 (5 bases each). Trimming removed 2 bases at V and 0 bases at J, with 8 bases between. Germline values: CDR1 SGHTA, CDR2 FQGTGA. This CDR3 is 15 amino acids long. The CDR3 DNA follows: TGTGCCAGCAGCTTAGGGGGTGACTCCTACAATGAGCAGTTCTTC. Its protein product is CASSLGGDSYNEQFF.

CDR3 region: CASSVVGRVMDTQYF. DNA of the CDR3: TGTGCCAGCAGCGTAGTGGGAAGAGTCATGGATACGCAGTATTTT. The chain combines TRBV9 with TRBJ2-3; unclear D gene. V gave up 0 bases and J gave up 6 bases, with 14 bases separating them. CDR1 and CDR2 from the germline V gene are SGDLS and YYNGEE. The CDR3 spans 15 residues.

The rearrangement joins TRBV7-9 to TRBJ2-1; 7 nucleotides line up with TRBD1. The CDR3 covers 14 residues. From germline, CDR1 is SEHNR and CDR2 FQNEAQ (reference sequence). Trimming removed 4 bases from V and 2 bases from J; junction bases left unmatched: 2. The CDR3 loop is CASSSQGAYNEQFF. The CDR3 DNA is TGTGCCAGCAGCTCTCAGGGGGCCTACAATGAGCAGTTCTTC.

The CDR3 region has the DNA TGTGCCAGCAGCTTGTCTAGCGGGAGTGGTGAGCAGTTCTTC. This codes for CASSLSSGSGEQFF. The V gene is TRBV7-6, the J gene TRBJ2-1, with TRBD2 matching over 10 bases. V was pared by 3 bases and J by 9 bases, with 5 bases of the junction left unmatched. CDR3 length: 14 amino acids. The germline CDR1 and CDR2 sequences are SGHVS and FNYEAQ.

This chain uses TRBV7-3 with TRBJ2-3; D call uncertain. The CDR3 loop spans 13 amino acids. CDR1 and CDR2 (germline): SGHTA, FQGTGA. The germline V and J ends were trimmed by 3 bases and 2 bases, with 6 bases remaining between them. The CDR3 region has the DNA TGTGCCAGCAGCTTCTACCACACAGATACGCAGTATTTT. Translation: CASSFYHTDTQYF.